This TCR beta chain was sequenced during a study of blood T cell repertoires in COVID-19. Per the original methods: Estimated nucleated cell counts came from reference gene primer amplification. Clones were read by immunoSEQ multiplex PCR, and TCRdb kept only the in-frame ones, dropping some. D and trimming were read from the DNA, whereas the V and J calls and clone size are those reported in that table. The sample shows 250,000 or so clones, over 70% of them seen only once. This CDR3 has 13 amino acids. Trimming stripped 1 base from V and 5 bases from J, with 9 bases between. The germline V gene encodes CDR1 SGHDT and CDR2 YYEEEE.

The source of this sequence is a woman aged 80 or older with acute or convalescent COVID-19. The sequenced sample consisted of peripheral blood. The rearrangement joins TRBV5-6 to TRBJ2-5; D perhaps matches TRBD1 (6 bases). The CDR3 protein is CASSLQGRETQYF. In nucleotides, the CDR3 is TGTGCCAGCAGCTTGCAGGGGCGGGAGACCCAGTACTTC.